The 15 T cell receptor beta chains listed next were all sequenced from one sample in a study of metastatic and nonmetastatic thyroid tumors. TCRdb reanalyzed the PCR reads via MiXCR. The sample has about 40,000 clones, roughly a sixth seen once; the top ten hold around 9.9%. Each patient came to thyroid surgery without any prior treatment (of any kind). The sample was tumor tissue. The origin of the receptors is a female donor with papillary thyroid cancer or a benign thyroid nodule (not recorded which). Some clones in this sample may be carry-over from other donors' samples.

J is TRBJ2-3 and V is TRBV27; 7 bases match TRBD1. The CDR3 is 15 amino acids. Unmatched junction bases numbered 14, after V lost 10 bases and J lost 4 bases. Looked up from germline, CDR1 is MNHEY and CDR2 is SMNVEV (reference sequence). CDR3 sequence reads: CATRLQGSKSDTQYF. CDR3 in DNA: TGTGCCACCAGACTACAGGGGTCTAAGTCAGATACGCAGTATTTT.

The chain carries TRBV6-9 and TRBJ1-2; 12 nucleotides align to TRBD1. Germline lookup yields CDR1 MNHGY and CDR2 SVAAGI. Trimming took 4 bases from V and 7 from J; bases not matched to a gene: 7. The CDR3 is 15 amino acids. The CDR3 spells CASSSGTGGEGGYTF. The CDR3 DNA reads TGTGCCAGCAGTTCCGGGACAGGGGGCGAAGGTGGCTACACCTTC.

V usage is TRBV5-5 and J usage is TRBJ2-3, with 7 bases matching TRBD1. The CDR3 runs 13 residues. Trimming removed 7 bases from V and 8 bases from J; junction bases left unmatched: 10. From germline, CDR1 is SGHKS and CDR2 YYEKEE (reference sequence). CDR3 coding DNA: TGTGCCAGCGAGGGGACAGTTTTTGGTACGCAGTATTTT. Amino acids: CASEGTVFGTQYF.

This clone was counted ten times or more. Being one base from a much bigger clone, this may be a read error. The sample has other DNA sequences that encode this CDR3 too. V is TRBV7-2 and J is TRBJ2-5; no reliable D call. The CDR3 is 11 residues long. Germline CDR1 SGHTA, CDR2 FQGNSA. CDR3 sequence reads: CASSLLETQYF. DNA for the CDR3: TGCGCCAGCAGCTTGTTAGAGACCCAGTACTTC. Complete variable domain (other parts from reference TRBV7-2 and TRBJ2-5): GAGVSQSPSNKVTEKGKDVELRCDPISGHTALYWYRQSLGQGLEFLIYFQGNSAPDKSGLPSDRFSAERTGGSVSTLTIQRTQQEDSAVYLCASSLLETQYFGPGTRLLVL.

This clone was seen more than once but under ten times. The chain recombines TRBV6-1 with TRBJ1-2, with 7 positions matching TRBD1. The germline gives CDR1 MNHNS, CDR2 SASEGT. Trimming cost V 7 bases and J 7 bases; bases outside gene matches: 12. The CDR3 totals 14 residues. The chain's CDR3 is CASIPGIGGSGYTF. In DNA, the CDR3 is TGTGCCAGCATCCCCGGGATAGGGGGCTCTGGCTACACCTTC.

This clone has ten or more counts. The chain is built from TRBV6-2 or TRBV6-3 and TRBJ2-6; D unclear. Deletions cut 0 bases from V and 0 bases from J, with 21 bases between. Germline V gene data show CDR1 as MNHEY and CDR2 as SVGEGT. The CDR3 loop spans 21 amino acids. In DNA, the CDR3 is TGTGCCAGCAGTTACTCGACGTACCGGGCTCAATTAATCTCTGGGGCCAACGTCCTGACTTTC. As protein: CASSYSTYRAQLISGANVLTF.

There are many counts of this clone. This rearrangement joins TRBV20-1 to TRBJ2-3; D is possibly TRBD1 (5 bases). This CDR3 is 12 amino acids long. Deletions cut 6 bases from V and 0 bases from J, with 7 bases between. Germline CDR1 and CDR2: DFQATT and SNEGSKA (reference sequence). The CDR3 spells CSAGHSTDTQYF. CDR3 DNA sequence: TGCAGTGCCGGACATAGCACAGATACGCAGTATTTT.

This clone was detected ten times or more. V gene TRBV2 combines with J gene TRBJ2-2; 9 bases fit TRBD1. The CDR3 runs to 15 residues. With 6 bases clipped from V and 5 bases from J, the junction kept 7 bases outside the gene matches. Germline V gene sequence: CDR1 SNHLY, CDR2 FYNNEI. The CDR3 reads CASRAGTGITGELFF. The CDR3 DNA follows: TGTGCCAGCAGGGCCGGGACAGGGATTACCGGGGAGCTGTTTTTT.

The V call is TRBV4-3, the J call TRBJ2-5; 8 nucleotides match TRBD2. Germline assignment: CDR1 LGHNA and CDR2 YSLEER. V was clipped by 0 bases and J by 5 bases; unmatched bases: 11. This CDR3 spans 17 amino acids. This chain's CDR3 is CASSQDGYGRVGETQYF. Written as DNA, the CDR3 is TGCGCCAGCAGCCAAGATGGATACGGGAGGGTTGGGGAGACCCAGTACTTC.

At least ten counts were recorded for this clone. The J gene is TRBJ1-1, the V gene TRBV2; D is uncertain. Trimming took off 7 bases at V and 1 base at J, with 7 bases between the two ends. The CDR3 sequence is 12 residues long. Germline assignment: CDR1 SNHLY and CDR2 FYNNEI. CDR3 loop: CASIWGNTEAFF. The CDR3 nucleotides are TGTGCCAGCATTTGGGGGAACACTGAAGCTTTCTTT. Variable domain in full (rest from reference TRBV2 and TRBJ1-1): EPEVTQTPSHQVTQMGQEVILRCVPISNHLYFYWYRQILGQKVEFLVSFYNNEISEKSEIFDDQFSVERPDGSNFTLKIRSTKLEDSAMYFCASIWGNTEAFFGQGTRLTVV.

This chain uses TRBV6-1 with TRBJ2-5, with no clear D. The germline CDR1 and CDR2 sequences are MNHNS and SASEGT. Trimming left V 6 bases short and J 2 bases short, with 10 bases between. This CDR3 has 13 residues. The CDR3 bases are TGTGCCAGCAGGGTCAGGAGTCAAGAGACCCAGTACTTC. Translation gives CASRVRSQETQYF.

Remarks on this clone: The junction departs from germline at one end; a sequencing error may be responsible. The chain's CDR3 is CASTVDRDIKTHYF. The CDR3 bases are TGTGCCAGCACCGTTGATAGGGACATCAAGACCCATTACTTC. V gene TRBV11-2 combines with J gene TRBJ2-5, with D possibly matching TRBD1 (6 bases). CDR3 length: 14 residues. Germline CDR1 is SGHAT and CDR2 is FQNNGV.

This clone was recorded at least ten times. The chain recombines TRBV24-1 with TRBJ2-3; D might be TRBD1 (6 bases). V lost 2 bases and J lost 0, with 8 bases in between. This CDR3 region has 15 residues. Per the germline V gene, CDR1 is KGHDR and CDR2 is SFDVKD. The DNA of the CDR3 is TGTGCCACCAGTGATTACAGGGATAGCACAGATACGCAGTATTTT. This encodes CATSDYRDSTDTQYF.

This clone was recorded many times. This chain links TRBV24-1 with TRBJ2-6, with D hard to call. The germline CDR1 and CDR2 sequences are KGHDR and SFDVKD. V was clipped by 2 bases and J by 0 bases, with 10 bases between them. CDR3 length: 17 amino acids. The CDR3 DNA reads TGTGCCACCAGTGATTCCGGACGGTTCTCTGGGGCCAACGTCCTGACTTTC. Its translation: CATSDSGRFSGANVLTF.

This clone appeared many times. The genes are TRBV12-3 or TRBV12-4 and TRBJ1-4; 7 positions match TRBD1. Trimming at V came to 2 bases and at J to 8 bases, leaving 11 bases not matched to a gene. The CDR3 extends over 16 amino acids. CDR3 in DNA: TGTGCCAGCAGTTTAAGTACGGGGCAGGGGGGGGAAAAACTGTTTTTT. It specifies CASSLSTGQGGEKLFF.